Sequencing of this TCR beta chain was carried out in a study of shared clonotypes between healthy human individuals. Whole-study findings and limits: Generally, estimated richness proved larger in naive subsets than it did in memory subsets. A limitation of the genetic and exposure-history diversity represented arose from few donors. Shared clonotypes across all four donors exceeded non-shared ones in generation probability.

V was trimmed by 4 bases and J by 7 bases, leaving 5 bases between them. Germline CDR1 SNHLY, CDR2 FYNNEI. The CDR3 runs 10 residues. The authors' processing: Filtering differed since immunoSEQ provided only junctions, with no quality scores. Clones were sequenced by immunoSEQ multiplex PCR, and TCRdb holds only the in-frame ones, with some missing. From that table come the V and J calls and clone size; the DNA was used to work out D and trimming. The sample carries hundreds of thousands of clones, 95% to 97% recorded once. As to this clone: Antigen unknown.

This rearrangement joins TRBV2 to TRBJ2-7; D tentatively reads TRBD1 or TRBD2 (5 bases each). The sequenced sample consisted of naive CD4+ T cells sorted from blood. Subset defined: CD45RA+ positively selected. This clonotype was sampled from a woman aged 25 to 39 in good health. DNA of the CDR3: TGTGCCAGCAGTGGGGGGGAGCAGTACTTC. Its translation: CASSGGEQYF.